This is a list of T cell receptor beta chains from one sample in a study of blood T cell repertoires in COVID-19. Repertoires were generated with immunoSEQ multiplex PCR, while TCRdb's copy carries only in-frame clones and drops some. The sample lists over 200,000 clones, about four fifths occurring once. Sequenced: peripheral blood. The source of these receptors is a woman in her thirties or forties with active or convalescent COVID-19. CDR3s leave out the opening cysteine and the closing phenylalanine or tryptophan. Fields, in order: J gene, D gene, V gene, CDR3 protein. A D gene is named only where the DNA matches it firmly.

J gene: TRBJ2-3
D gene: TRBD1
V gene: TRBV5-4
CDR3 protein: ASSSGQGTDTQY

J gene: TRBJ2-2
D gene: TRBD1
V gene: TRBV29-1
CDR3 protein: SVEVWPGQGANTGELF

J gene: TRBJ2-1
D gene: NA
V gene: TRBV10-3
CDR3 protein: AISEEGGNEQF

J gene: TRBJ2-3
D gene: NA
V gene: TRBV5-5
CDR3 protein: ASSLFPPGLSTDTQY

J gene: TRBJ1-1
D gene: NA
V gene: TRBV6-5
CDR3 protein: ASSSDMVNTEAF

J gene: TRBJ1-1
D gene: NA
V gene: TRBV4-1
CDR3 protein: ASSLSGYTEAF

J gene: TRBJ2-3
D gene: NA
V gene: TRBV5-6
CDR3 protein: ATGYSGGVGDTQY

J gene: TRBJ2-3
D gene: TRBD1
V gene: TRBV4-1
CDR3 protein: ASSQDLAGGLVTDTQY

J gene: TRBJ1-2
D gene: NA
V gene: TRBV6-5
CDR3 protein: ASRGGRGSNYGYT

J gene: TRBJ1-3
D gene: TRBD1
V gene: TRBV9
CDR3 protein: ASSVRGTAEISGNTIY

J gene: TRBJ2-1
D gene: NA
V gene: TRBV12-3/TRBV12-4
CDR3 protein: ASSFSSEQF

J gene: TRBJ2-3
D gene: TRBD2
V gene: TRBV30
CDR3 protein: AWDEGLAGDTQY

J gene: TRBJ1-1
D gene: NA
V gene: TRBV25-1
CDR3 protein: ASSESDSHTEAF

J gene: TRBJ2-3
D gene: TRBD2
V gene: TRBV6-2/TRBV6-3
CDR3 protein: ASSPRTSGYTDTQY

J gene: TRBJ2-7
D gene: NA
V gene: TRBV5-1
CDR3 protein: ASSLASDSNYEQY

J gene: TRBJ1-4
D gene: NA
V gene: TRBV21-1
CDR3 protein: ASSKAGGMGEKLF

J gene: TRBJ1-4
D gene: TRBD1
V gene: TRBV28
CDR3 protein: ASSPGTAASNEKLF

J gene: TRBJ2-7
D gene: NA
V gene: TRBV4-3
CDR3 protein: ASSQVQGGYEQY

J gene: TRBJ2-3
D gene: TRBD2
V gene: TRBV7-3
CDR3 protein: ASSYGTSGRTDTQY

J gene: TRBJ2-3
D gene: TRBD1
V gene: TRBV13
CDR3 protein: ASSPLGQGTDTQY

J gene: TRBJ2-3
D gene: TRBD2
V gene: TRBV30
CDR3 protein: AWSGTSGLDTQY

J gene: TRBJ2-5
D gene: NA
V gene: TRBV28
CDR3 protein: ASSLALTGKETQY

J gene: TRBJ1-4
D gene: NA
V gene: TRBV10-3
CDR3 protein: AITRSLRMIGLF

J gene: TRBJ2-7
D gene: NA
V gene: TRBV7-3
CDR3 protein: ASSLTRGRSYEQY

J gene: TRBJ2-7
D gene: NA
V gene: TRBV28
CDR3 protein: ASLQNHEQY

J gene: TRBJ1-3
D gene: NA
V gene: TRBV29-1
CDR3 protein: SVGQFDSGNTIY

J gene: TRBJ2-7
D gene: TRBD1
V gene: TRBV7-9
CDR3 protein: ASSLEGAGDEQY

J gene: TRBJ2-1
D gene: NA
V gene: TRBV5-4
CDR3 protein: ASSGDFQHNEQF

J gene: TRBJ1-5
D gene: NA
V gene: TRBV3-1/TRBV3-2
CDR3 protein: ASSQGRGNGNQPQH

J gene: TRBJ2-1
D gene: TRBD2
V gene: TRBV19
CDR3 protein: ASSTLAGAKSSYNEQF

J gene: TRBJ2-4
D gene: NA
V gene: TRBV9
CDR3 protein: ASSVEGSSRNIQY

J gene: TRBJ1-1
D gene: NA
V gene: TRBV5-1
CDR3 protein: ASSLVTGPNTEAF

J gene: TRBJ1-3
D gene: NA
V gene: TRBV11-2
CDR3 protein: ASSSWTVSGNTIY

J gene: TRBJ1-5
D gene: TRBD1
V gene: TRBV4-3
CDR3 protein: ASSQGTGGGGNQPQH

J gene: TRBJ2-6
D gene: NA
V gene: TRBV21-1
CDR3 protein: ASSKQEGTSGANVLT

J gene: TRBJ1-6
D gene: NA
V gene: TRBV28
CDR3 protein: AASPGHNNSPLH

J gene: TRBJ2-7
D gene: NA
V gene: TRBV5-1
CDR3 protein: ASSLDPGRVLY

J gene: TRBJ2-2
D gene: NA
V gene: TRBV18
CDR3 protein: ASSSSNTGELF

J gene: TRBJ1-1
D gene: NA
V gene: TRBV6-5
CDR3 protein: ASSYFSRRANTEAF

J gene: TRBJ2-7
D gene: NA
V gene: TRBV29-1
CDR3 protein: SVAVTERGAGSYEQY

J gene: TRBJ2-5
D gene: NA
V gene: TRBV7-2
CDR3 protein: ASGGGQTTETQY

J gene: TRBJ2-7
D gene: TRBD1
V gene: TRBV11-2
CDR3 protein: ASTDRGTYEQY